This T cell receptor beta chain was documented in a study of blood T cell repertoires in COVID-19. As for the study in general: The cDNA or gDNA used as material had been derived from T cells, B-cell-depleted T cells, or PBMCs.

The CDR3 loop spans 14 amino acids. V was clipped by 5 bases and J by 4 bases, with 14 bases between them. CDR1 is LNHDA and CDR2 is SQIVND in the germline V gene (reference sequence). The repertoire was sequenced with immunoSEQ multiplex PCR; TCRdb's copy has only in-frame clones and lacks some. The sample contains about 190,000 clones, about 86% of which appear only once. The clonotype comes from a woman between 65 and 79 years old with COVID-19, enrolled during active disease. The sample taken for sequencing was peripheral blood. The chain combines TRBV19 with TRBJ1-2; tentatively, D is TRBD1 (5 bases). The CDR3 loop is CASSRVGQGYGYTF. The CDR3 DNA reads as TGTGCCAGTAGTCGTGTCGGGCAGGGCTATGGCTACACCTTC.